The entry below gives a single TCR beta chain sequence along with its context. This record comes from a study of blood T cell repertoires in COVID-19. Study background: Specimens from acute and convalescent COVID-19 originated in the United States, Italy and Spain. T cells, B-cell-depleted T cells, or PBMCs provided the cDNA or gDNA that served as material.

In the original analysis: The authors estimated nucleated cell counts from reference gene primer amplification. The repertoire was sequenced with immunoSEQ multiplex PCR; TCRdb's copy has only in-frame clones and lacks some. V, J and clone size derive from that table, while D and trimming were established from the DNA sequence. The sample carries 200,000 to 300,000 clones, about nine tenths recorded once. Germline values: CDR1 MDHEN, CDR2 SYDVKM. The CDR3 consists of 18 residues. V lost 2 bases and J lost 4, with 23 bases in between. The sample comprised peripheral blood. This sequence originates from a man in his sixties who had recovered from COVID-19. The chain recombines TRBV28 with TRBJ1-2; D gene ambiguous. In DNA form, the CDR3 reads TGTGCCAGCAGTTTACTAGGCTTCAGAATTGATCAGAGCTATGGCTACACCTTC. Protein product: CASSLLGFRIDQSYGYTF.